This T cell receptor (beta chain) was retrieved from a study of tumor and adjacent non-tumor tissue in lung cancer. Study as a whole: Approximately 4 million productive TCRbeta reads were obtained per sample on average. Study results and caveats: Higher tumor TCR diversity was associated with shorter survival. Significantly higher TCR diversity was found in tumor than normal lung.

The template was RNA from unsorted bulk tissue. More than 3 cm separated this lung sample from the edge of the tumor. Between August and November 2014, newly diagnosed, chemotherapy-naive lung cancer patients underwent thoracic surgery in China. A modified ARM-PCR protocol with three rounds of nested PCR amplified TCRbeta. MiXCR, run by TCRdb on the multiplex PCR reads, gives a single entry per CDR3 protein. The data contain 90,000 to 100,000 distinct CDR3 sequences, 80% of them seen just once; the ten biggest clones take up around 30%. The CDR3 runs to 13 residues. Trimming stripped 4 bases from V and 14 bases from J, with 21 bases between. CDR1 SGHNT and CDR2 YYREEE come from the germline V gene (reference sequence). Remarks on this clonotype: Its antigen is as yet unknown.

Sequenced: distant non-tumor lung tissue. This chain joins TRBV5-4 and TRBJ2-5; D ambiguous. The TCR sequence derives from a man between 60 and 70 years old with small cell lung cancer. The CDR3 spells CASSNGEQEIQYF. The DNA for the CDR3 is TGTGCCAGCAGCAATGGAGAGCAAGAGATCCAATACTTC.